This TCR beta chain stems from a study of radiotherapy plus CTLA-4 blockade in lung cancer. Overall study context: Disease control was seen in over 25% of patients, objective responses in roughly 17%.

Broader study findings: An expansion of tumor-derived TCR clones occurred in blood after radiotherapy plus ipilimumab. Early clonal dynamics of blood T cells, together with interferon-beta, were reported as the best response predictor.

Those patients who had chemo-refractory metastatic non-small-cell lung cancer were given focal radiation along with CTLA-4 blockade through ipilimumab. The CDR3 contains 17 residues. V was cut by 3 bases and J by 5 bases, with 19 bases left in between. Germline V lookup: CDR1 MDHEN, CDR2 SYDVKM. Concerning this clone itself: The antigen remains unidentified.

Profiling relied on immunoSEQ multiplex PCR, and the TCRdb table lists in-frame clones only, not all of them. Seen here are about 110,000 clones, over 65% observed once, and the top ten hold about 3.3%. The sample was peripheral blood, taken from a patient treated with radiotherapy plus ipilimumab. The chain combines TRBV28 with TRBJ2-2; perhaps TRBD2 as D (6 bases). The clonotype originates from a human donor with non-small cell lung cancer that progressed on radiotherapy plus ipilimumab. Some clones in this sample may be carry-over from other donors' samples. CDR3 DNA sequence: TGTGCCAGCAGTTTTAATAGTGCATATGGGAGGACCGGGGAGCTGTTTTTT. Residues: CASSFNSAYGRTGELFF.